A single sample gave rise to the 6 T cell receptor beta chains below, sequenced in a study of T cell responses to AZD1222 COVID-19 vaccine. TCRdb keeps only in-frame clones here, not all; method: immunoSEQ multiplex PCR. The sample has around 83,000 clones; around 90% are singletons. The input for sequencing was peripheral blood, taken on day 0 of AZD1222 vaccination. The receptors were sampled from an adult in good health.

V usage is TRBV19 and J usage is TRBJ2-3; 8 bases are shared with TRBD1. The V segment lost 5 bases and the J segment 7 bases; nucleotides outside the gene matches: 11. This CDR3 region has 15 residues. Germline V CDR1 and CDR2: LNHDA, SQIVND (reference sequence). CDR3 nucleotides: TGTGCCAGTAGTCCCACGCAGGGGGCCTCTTATACGCAGTATTTT. Its protein product is CASSPTQGASYTQYF. The variable domain in full, completed from reference TRBV19 and TRBJ2-3, reads DGGITQSPKYLFRKEGQNVTLSCEQNLNHDAMYWYRQDPGQGLRLIYYSQIVNDFQKGDIAEGYSVSREKKESFPLTVTSAQKNPTAFYLCASSPTQGASYTQYFGPGTRLTVL.

The chain employs TRBV9 and TRBJ2-1; 7 nucleotides line up with TRBD2. Per the germline V gene, CDR1 is SGDLS and CDR2 is YYNGEE. V shed 4 bases, J shed 8 bases, and the junction held 15 bases outside the gene matches. The CDR3 runs 16 residues. The CDR3 region is CASSLKGRESGYEQFF. CDR3 coding DNA: TGTGCCAGCAGCCTTAAGGGGCGGGAGTCCGGGTATGAGCAGTTCTTC.

A single count supports this clone. The V call is TRBV5-4, the J call TRBJ1-1; 7 nucleotides line up with TRBD1. V lost 2 bases and J lost 1; bases outside the gene matches: 8. Germline CDR1 is SGHNT and CDR2 is YYREEE (reference sequence). There are 16 residues in the CDR3. CDR3 protein: CASSFFTGQQNTEAFF. CDR3 coding DNA: TGTGCCAGCAGCTTTTTCACGGGACAGCAGAACACTGAAGCTTTCTTT.

J is TRBJ2-7 and V is TRBV10-1, with 10 positions matching TRBD1. The trim removed 3 bases at V and 5 bases at J, leaving 7 bases unmatched. Germline lookup yields CDR1 WNHNN and CDR2 SYGVQD (reference sequence). This CDR3 has 15 residues. As DNA, the CDR3 is TGCGCCAGCAGTGAATCCGGGACAGGGGAACACGAGCAGTACTTC. Translating gives CASSESGTGEHEQYF.

This sequence joins TRBV4-1 and TRBJ1-3; D is perhaps TRBD1 (6 bases). The CDR3 runs to 16 residues. The V and J ends lost 1 base and 0 bases respectively, with 10 bases between them. Germline V gives CDR1 MGHRA, CDR2 YSYEKL. CDR3 nucleotides: TGCGCCAGCAGCCAAGGGGGGCACAGCTCTGGAAACACCATATATTTT. Amino acids: CASSQGGHSSGNTIYF.

CDR3 in DNA: TGTGCCAGCAGTCCCCGGGACTCCTACAATGAGCAGTTCTTC. This codes for CASSPRDSYNEQFF. J is TRBJ2-1 and V is TRBV11-1; perhaps TRBD2 as D (5 bases). The CDR3 runs to 14 residues. Germline CDR1 and CDR2: SGHAT and FQDESV (reference sequence). V was clipped by 6 bases and J by 0 bases, with 9 bases between them. Looking up the rest from reference TRBV11-1 and TRBJ2-1 gives the full variable domain: EAEVAQSPRYKITEKSQAVAFWCDPISGHATLYWYRQILGQGPELLVQFQDESVVDDSQLPKDRFSAERLKGVDSTLKIQPAELGDSAMYLCASSPRDSYNEQFFGPGTRLTVL.